This T cell receptor beta chain was profiled in a study of blood T cell repertoires in COVID-19. Study background: Material from acute and convalescent COVID-19 was sourced from the United States, Italy and Spain. The analysed material was cDNA or gDNA that came from T cells, B-cell-depleted T cells, or PBMCs.

The germline CDR1 and CDR2 sequences are SEHNR and FQNEAQ (reference sequence). The CDR3 loop spans 15 amino acids. V dropped 4 bases and J dropped 2; count of bases not matched to a gene: 5. Data came from immunoSEQ multiplex PCR; TCRdb stores just in-frame clones and leaves some out. The sample includes 150,000 to 200,000 clones, about 77% seen only once; the top ten take about a sixth. Recruitment covered about 25 US areas and drew participants whose ages spanned roughly 18 to 90 years. Which cohort a participant joined came from the clinical history participants gave. The sequence came from a woman in her 50s with acute COVID-19. The V gene is TRBV7-9, the J gene TRBJ2-1, with 7 nucleotides matching TRBD2. The specimen sequenced was PBMCs or T cells enriched from blood (not recorded which). In DNA, the CDR3 is TGTGCCAGCAGCTCCTTGGCGGGGGCCTACAATGAGCAGTTCTTC. As protein: CASSSLAGAYNEQFF.